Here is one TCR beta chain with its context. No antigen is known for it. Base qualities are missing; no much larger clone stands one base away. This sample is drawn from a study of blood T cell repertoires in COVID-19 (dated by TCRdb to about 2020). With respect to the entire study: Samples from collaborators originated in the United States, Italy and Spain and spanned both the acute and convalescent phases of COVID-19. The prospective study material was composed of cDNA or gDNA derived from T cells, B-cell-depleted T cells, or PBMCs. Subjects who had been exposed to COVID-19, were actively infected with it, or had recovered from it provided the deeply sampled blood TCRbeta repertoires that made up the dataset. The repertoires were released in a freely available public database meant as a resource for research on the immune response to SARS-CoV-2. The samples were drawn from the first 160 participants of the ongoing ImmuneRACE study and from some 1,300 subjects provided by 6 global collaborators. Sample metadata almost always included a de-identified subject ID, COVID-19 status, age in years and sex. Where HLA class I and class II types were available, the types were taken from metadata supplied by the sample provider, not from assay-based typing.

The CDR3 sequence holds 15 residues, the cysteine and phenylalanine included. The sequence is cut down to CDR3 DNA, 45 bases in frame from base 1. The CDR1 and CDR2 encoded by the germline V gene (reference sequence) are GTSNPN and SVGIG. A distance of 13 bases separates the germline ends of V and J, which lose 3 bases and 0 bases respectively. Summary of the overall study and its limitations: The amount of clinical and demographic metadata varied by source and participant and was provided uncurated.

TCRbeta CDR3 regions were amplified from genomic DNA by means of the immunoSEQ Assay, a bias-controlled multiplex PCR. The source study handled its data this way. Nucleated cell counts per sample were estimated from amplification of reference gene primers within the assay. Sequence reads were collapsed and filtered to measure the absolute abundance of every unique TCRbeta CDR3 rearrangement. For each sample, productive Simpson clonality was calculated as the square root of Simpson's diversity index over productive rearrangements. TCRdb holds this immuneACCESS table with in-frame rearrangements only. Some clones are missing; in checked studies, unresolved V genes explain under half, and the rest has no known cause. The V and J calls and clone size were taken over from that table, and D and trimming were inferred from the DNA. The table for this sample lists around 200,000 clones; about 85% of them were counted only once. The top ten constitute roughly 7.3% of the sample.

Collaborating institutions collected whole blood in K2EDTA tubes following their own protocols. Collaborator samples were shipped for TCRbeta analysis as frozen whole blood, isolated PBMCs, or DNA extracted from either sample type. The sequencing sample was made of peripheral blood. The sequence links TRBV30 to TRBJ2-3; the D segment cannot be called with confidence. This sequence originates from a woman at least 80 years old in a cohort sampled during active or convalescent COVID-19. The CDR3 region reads CAWRRSAPSTDTQYF. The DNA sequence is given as TGTGCCTGGAGAAGGTCAGCGCCCAGCACAGATACGCAGTATTTT.